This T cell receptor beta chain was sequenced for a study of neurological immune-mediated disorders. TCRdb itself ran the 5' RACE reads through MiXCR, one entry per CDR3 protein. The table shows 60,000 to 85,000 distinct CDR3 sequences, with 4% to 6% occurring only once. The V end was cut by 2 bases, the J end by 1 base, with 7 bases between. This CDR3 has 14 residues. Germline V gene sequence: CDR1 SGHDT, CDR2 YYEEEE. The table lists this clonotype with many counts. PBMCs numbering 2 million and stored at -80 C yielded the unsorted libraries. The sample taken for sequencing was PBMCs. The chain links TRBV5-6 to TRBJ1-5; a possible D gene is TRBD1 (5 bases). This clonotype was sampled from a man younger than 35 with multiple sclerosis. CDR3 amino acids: CASSFGGSNQPQHF. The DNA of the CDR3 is TGTGCCAGCAGCTTTGGGGGAAGCAATCAGCCCCAGCATTTT.